This T cell receptor (beta chain) was sequenced in a study of cytomegalovirus exposure and HLA in healthy donors. Points from the study as a whole: Investigators reported 164 TCR beta chains as tied to cytomegalovirus. One variant, a missense change in DCLRE1C, was linked in a later analysis to TCR beta V- and J-gene trimming. Apparent HLA restriction characterized most CMV-associated TCR beta chains in a later analysis.

Germline-derived CDR1 and CDR2 are SGHTA and FQGNSA. Unmatched junction bases numbered 9, after V lost 1 base and J lost 3 bases. CDR3 size: 16 residues. It was healthy bone marrow donors who served as donors. This clone was seen more than once but under ten times. The antigen is not known. The PCR made use of 60 Vbeta and 13 Jbeta primers. The repertoire was sequenced with immunoSEQ multiplex PCR; TCRdb's copy has only in-frame clones and lacks some. The table records about 120,000 clones, 75% to 90% of them present only once. Material: PBMCs. The source of this sequence is a female donor in good health and CMV-seropositive. The rearrangement uses TRBV7-2 and TRBJ2-7, with 7 bases that match TRBD1. CDR3 amino acids: CASSLGAPGTDYEQYF. The DNA of the CDR3 is TGTGCCAGCAGCTTAGGGGCGCCCGGGACAGACTACGAGCAGTACTTC.